This TCR beta chain was identified in a study of blood T cell repertoires in COVID-19. In the study overall: The samples span acute and convalescent COVID-19 from the United States, Italy and Spain. T cells, B-cell-depleted T cells, or PBMCs provided the cDNA or gDNA that served as material.

Trimming at V came to 4 bases and at J to 3 bases, leaving 7 bases not matched to a gene. The germline CDR1 and CDR2 sequences are SGHRS and YFSETQ. CDR3 length equals 15 residues. Individuals drawn from about two dozen US areas were roughly 18 to 89 years old. Cohort assignment relied on participant-reported clinical history. Repertoires were generated with immunoSEQ multiplex PCR, while TCRdb's copy carries only in-frame clones and drops some. The sample yields 82,000 or so clones, roughly 91% seen once. The sequence was collected from a woman in her fifties or sixties with acute COVID-19. Specimen: PBMCs or T cells enriched from blood (not recorded which). The rearrangement uses TRBV5-1 and TRBJ1-3, with 7 bases lining up with TRBD1. The CDR3 loop is CASSLEGADGNTIYF. The CDR3 bases are TGCGCCAGCAGCCTCGAGGGGGCAGATGGAAACACCATATATTTT.